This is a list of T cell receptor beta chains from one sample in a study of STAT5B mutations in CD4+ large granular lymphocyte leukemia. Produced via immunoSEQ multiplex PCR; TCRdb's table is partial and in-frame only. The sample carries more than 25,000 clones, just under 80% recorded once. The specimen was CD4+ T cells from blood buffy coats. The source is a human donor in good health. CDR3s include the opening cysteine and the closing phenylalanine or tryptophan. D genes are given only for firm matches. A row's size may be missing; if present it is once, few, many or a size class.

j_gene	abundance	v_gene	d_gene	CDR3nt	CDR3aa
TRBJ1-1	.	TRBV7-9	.	TGTGCCAGCATCCTTTCAGGGGCTGCTGAAGCTTTCTTT	CASILSGAAEAFF
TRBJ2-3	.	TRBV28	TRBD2	TGTGCCAGCAGTTTAGCCTGGGCGGGAGCTGCAGATACGCAGTATTTT	CASSLAWAGAADTQYF
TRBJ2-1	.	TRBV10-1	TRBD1	TGCGCCAGCAGTACCAGGACAGGGCCTAATGAGCAGTTCTTC	CASSTRTGPNEQFF
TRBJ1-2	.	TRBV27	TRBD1	TGTGCCAGCAGCCCTCAGGGGGGTGGCTACACCTTC	CASSPQGGGYTF
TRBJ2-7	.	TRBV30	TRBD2	TGTGCCTGGAGTGTAGGGACTAGCGGTAACTACGAGCAGTACTTC	CAWSVGTSGNYEQYF
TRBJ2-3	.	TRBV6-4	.	TGTGCCAGCAGTGAAGAGCTCGGGTTCACAGATACGCAGTATTTT	CASSEELGFTDTQYF
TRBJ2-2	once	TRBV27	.	TGTGCCAGCAGTTTGGGGCAGGCGTACACCGGGGAGCTGTTTTTT	CASSLGQAYTGELFF
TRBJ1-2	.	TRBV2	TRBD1	TGTGCCAGCAGTTTCTTGCGGACAGGTGAAGGCTACACCTTC	CASSFLRTGEGYTF
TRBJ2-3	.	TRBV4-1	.	TGCGCCAGCAGCCCCTCTTGGGGAGTCACAGATACGCAGTATTTT	CASSPSWGVTDTQYF
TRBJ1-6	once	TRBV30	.	TGTGCCTGGAGTTCAGCCCGGGCACCCCTCCACTTT	CAWSSARAPLHF
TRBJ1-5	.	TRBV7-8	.	TGTGCCAGCAGCTTAGAACGCCCCCAGCCCCAGCATTTT	CASSLERPQPQHF
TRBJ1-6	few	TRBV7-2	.	TGTGCCAGCAGCCCCAATCCTGAAAGGAGGTTTTCACCCCTCCACTTT	CASSPNPERRFSPLHF
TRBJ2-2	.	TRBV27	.	TGTGCCAGCAGTCAGGGGATCAACACCGGGGAGCTGTTTTTT	CASSQGINTGELFF
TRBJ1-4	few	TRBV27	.	TGTGCCAGCAGGATCGGGACGGCGGGCGAAAAACTGTTTTTT	CASRIGTAGEKLFF
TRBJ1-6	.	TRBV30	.	TGTGCCTGGAGTGTTGGGGGGCCCTATAATTCACCCCTCCACTTT	CAWSVGGPYNSPLHF
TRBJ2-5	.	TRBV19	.	TGTGCCAGTAGCGGCTGGTCCCACGAGACCCAGTACTTC	CASSGWSHETQYF
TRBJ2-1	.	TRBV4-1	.	TGCGCCAGCAGCCAAGCCTTAGCGGACTACAATGAGCAGTTCTTC	CASSQALADYNEQFF